These 8 T cell receptor beta chains share one sample of origin, sequenced in a study of regulatory dendritic cells for organ transplantation. Repertoires were generated with immunoSEQ multiplex PCR, while TCRdb's copy carries only in-frame clones and drops some. The table lists tens of thousands of clones, over 75% of them singletons. Sequenced: memory CD4+ T cells from blood. The subset was: CD45RO+ memory T cells. These receptors were collected from a human donor in good health.

In DNA form, the CDR3 reads TGTGCCAGCAGCCCAGCCGTGGGGCCCCAGCATTTT. Its translation is CASSPAVGPQHF. The chain joins TRBV4-2 to TRBJ1-5, with D hard to call. CDR3 length: 12 amino acids. V was pared by 4 bases and J by 9 bases, with 10 bases between. The germline V gene encodes CDR1 LGHNA and CDR2 YNFKEQ.

The gene calls are TRBV19 and TRBJ2-5, with D perhaps TRBD1 (5 bases). With 0 bases removed from V and 5 bases from J, the gap between germline ends came to 7 bases. Germline assignment: CDR1 LNHDA and CDR2 SQIVND (reference sequence). The CDR3 spans 13 residues. For the CDR3, the DNA is TGTGCCAGTAGTATAGATCCAGGGGAGACCCAGTACTTC. Protein sequence: CASSIDPGETQYF. Filled out from reference TRBV19 and TRBJ2-5, the complete variable domain reads DGGITQSPKYLFRKEGQNVTLSCEQNLNHDAMYWYRQDPGQGLRLIYYSQIVNDFQKGDIAEGYSVSREKKESFPLTVTSAQKNPTAFYLCASSIDPGETQYFGPGTRLLVL.

The chain uses TRBV19 and TRBJ1-5; D is unclear. The CDR3 totals 19 residues. With 5 bases removed from V and 2 bases from J, the gap between germline ends came to 25 bases. Germline-derived CDR1 and CDR2 are LNHDA and SQIVND (reference sequence). The CDR3: CASSPHLGRISVGNQPQHF. CDR3 DNA: TGTGCCAGTAGTCCCCATTTAGGGCGAATCAGCGTAGGCAATCAGCCCCAGCATTTT.

The chain links TRBV18 to TRBJ2-2; TRBD1 aligns across 9 bases. V was pared by 2 bases and J by 3 bases, with 1 base of the junction left unmatched. This CDR3 has 15 amino acids. Germline V CDR1 and CDR2: KGHSH, LQKENI. For the CDR3, the DNA is TGTGCCAGCTCACCAAGGACAGGGGACACCGGGGAGCTGTTTTTT. This translates into CASSPRTGDTGELFF.

This clone was seen a few times. The chain couples TRBV1 to TRBJ2-5. TRBV1 is termed a pseudogene. This CDR3 comprises 13 residues. The CDR3 protein is CTSSQEGGGTQYF. Here the CDR3 DNA reads TGCACCAGCAGCCAAGAGGGGGGCGGGACCCAGTACTTC.

The rearrangement links TRBV29-1 to TRBJ2-3, with 9 bases lining up with TRBD1. The CDR3 totals 13 residues. CDR1 is SQVTM and CDR2 is ANQGSEA in the germline V gene. V gave up 7 bases and J gave up 6 bases; unmatched junction bases: 8. CDR3 nucleotide sequence: TGCAGCGCACAACAGGGGGCGGGGGATACGCAGTATTTT. It is translated as CSAQQGAGDTQYF.

This chain connects TRBV30 to TRBJ1-1; D unresolved. Germline assignment: CDR1 GTSNPN and CDR2 SVGIG (reference sequence). This CDR3 has 13 amino acids. Deletions cut 0 bases from V and 9 bases from J, with 14 bases between. The CDR3 DNA sequence: TGTGCCTGGAGTGTAGCCCAGGAAACAAAAGCTTTCTTT. Amino acid sequence: CAWSVAQETKAFF.

The V gene is TRBV4-2, the J gene TRBJ2-2, with D perhaps matching TRBD1 (6 bases). V lost 0 bases to trimming and J lost 2 bases, with 7 bases between them. The CDR3 sequence is 15 residues long. Looked up from germline, CDR1 is LGHNA and CDR2 is YNFKEQ. CDR3 DNA sequence: TGTGCCAGCAGCCAAGAACAGGGAAACACCGGGGAGCTGTTTTTT. Amino acids: CASSQEQGNTGELFF.